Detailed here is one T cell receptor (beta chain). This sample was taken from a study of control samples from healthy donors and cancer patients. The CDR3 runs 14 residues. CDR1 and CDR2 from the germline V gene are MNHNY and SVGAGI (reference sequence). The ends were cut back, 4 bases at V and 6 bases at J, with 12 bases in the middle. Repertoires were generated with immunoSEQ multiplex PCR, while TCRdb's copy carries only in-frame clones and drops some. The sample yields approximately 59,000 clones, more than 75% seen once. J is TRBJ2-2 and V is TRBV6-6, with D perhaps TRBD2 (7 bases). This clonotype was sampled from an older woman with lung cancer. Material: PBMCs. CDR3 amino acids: CASSSRGRAGELFF. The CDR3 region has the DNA TGTGCCAGCAGTTCGCGGGGGCGGGCCGGGGAGCTGTTTTTT.